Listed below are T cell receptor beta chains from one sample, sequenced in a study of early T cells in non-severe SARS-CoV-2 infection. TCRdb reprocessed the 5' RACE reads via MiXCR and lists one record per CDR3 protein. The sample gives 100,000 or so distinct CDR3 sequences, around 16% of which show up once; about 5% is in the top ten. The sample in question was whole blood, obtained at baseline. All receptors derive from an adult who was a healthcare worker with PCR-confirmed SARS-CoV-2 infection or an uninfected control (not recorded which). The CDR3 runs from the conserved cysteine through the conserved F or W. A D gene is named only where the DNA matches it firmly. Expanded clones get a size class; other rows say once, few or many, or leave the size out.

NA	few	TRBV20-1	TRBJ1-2	TGCAGTGCCCTCCCCCTCTCAGGGATAGATCATGGCTACACCTTC	CSALPLSGIDHGYTF
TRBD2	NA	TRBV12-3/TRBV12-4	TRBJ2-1	TGTGCCAGCAAAGGACCGGGTAGCGGGAGGTTGCCTTCTGGGCGTGAGCAGTTCTTC	CASKGPGSGRLPSGREQFF
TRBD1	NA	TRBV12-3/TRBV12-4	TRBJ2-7	TGTGCCAGCAGTTCCTGGGACAGTGGCGACGAGCAGTACTTC	CASSSWDSGDEQYF
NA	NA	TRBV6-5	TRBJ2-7	TGTGCCAGCTCCCTGGGTAGCGGATCATCCTACGAGCAGTACTTC	CASSLGSGSSYEQYF
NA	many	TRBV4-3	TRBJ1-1	TGCGCCAGCAGCCGTAACACTGAAGCTTTCTTT	CASSRNTEAFF
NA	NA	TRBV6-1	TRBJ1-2	TGTGCCAGCAGTGACTTTGCTAACTATGGCTACACCTTC	CASSDFANYGYTF
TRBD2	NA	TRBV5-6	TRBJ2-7	TGTGCCAGCAGCTCCCGGCTAGCGGGGGTATGGTACGAGCAGTACTTC	CASSSRLAGVWYEQYF
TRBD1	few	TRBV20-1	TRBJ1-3	TGCAGTGCTAGAGCTGACAGGGTTAACACCATATATTTT	CSARADRVNTIYF
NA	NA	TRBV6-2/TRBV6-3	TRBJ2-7	TGTGCCAGCAGCCCCAGACGAGGGTTGTACTTC	CASSPRRGLYF
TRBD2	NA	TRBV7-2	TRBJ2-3	TGTGCCAGCAGCTCCAAAGCGGGACGCACAGATACGCAGTATTTT	CASSSKAGRTDTQYF
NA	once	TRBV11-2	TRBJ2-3	TGTGCCAGCAGCTTAGGCGTTGGACTTCGGGTGGATACGCAGTATTTT	CASSLGVGLRVDTQYF
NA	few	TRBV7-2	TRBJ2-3	TGTGCCAGCAGCTTATGGGGAGCGGATACGCAGTATTTT	CASSLWGADTQYF
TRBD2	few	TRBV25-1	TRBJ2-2	TGTGCCAGCCAAACTAGCGCCTACACCGGGGAGCTGTTTTTT	CASQTSAYTGELFF
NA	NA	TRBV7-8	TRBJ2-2	TGTGCCAGCAGCCAATTCAGGGGAGGTCGCAACACCGGGGAGCTGTTTTTT	CASSQFRGGRNTGELFF
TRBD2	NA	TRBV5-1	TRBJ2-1	TGCGCCAGCAGCCCGGGACTAGCACATGAGCAGTTCTTC	CASSPGLAHEQFF
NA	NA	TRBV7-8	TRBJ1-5	TGTGCCAGCAGCCCCCTTCGGGAGCCCCAGCATTTT	CASSPLREPQHF
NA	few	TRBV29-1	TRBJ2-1	TGCAGCGTTGTAGAGAATGAGCAGTTCTTC	CSVVENEQFF
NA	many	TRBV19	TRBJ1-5	TGTGCCAGTCGGACTTCTCCCAGGGGCCAGCCCCAGCATTTT	CASRTSPRGQPQHF
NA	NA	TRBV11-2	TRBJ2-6	TGTGCCAGCAGCGGGGCGCCTGGGGCCAACGTCCTGACTTTC	CASSGAPGANVLTF
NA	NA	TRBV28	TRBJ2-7	TGTGCCAGCAGTGGCGGCATTGGGGCGCAGTACTTC	CASSGGIGAQYF